Listed below are T cell receptor beta chains from one sample, sequenced in a study of cytomegalovirus exposure and HLA in healthy donors. Repertoires were generated with immunoSEQ multiplex PCR, while TCRdb's copy carries only in-frame clones and drops some. Counted here are roughly 150,000 clones, roughly nine tenths occurring once; the ten biggest clones make up under 0.8%. The sample consisted of PBMCs. Receptors were obtained from a man between 18 and 29 years old in good health and CMV-seronegative. CDR3s include the opening cysteine and the closing phenylalanine or tryptophan.

TRBJ2-5 | TRBV29-1 | CSASFGGVGKETQYF
TRBJ2-7 | TRBV5-1 | CASSAGQGDAYEQYF
TRBJ2-7 | TRBV10-3 | CAISESVRGEQYF
TRBJ2-5 | TRBV6-1 | CASSPGTGFGTQYF
TRBJ1-1 | TRBV5-1 | CASSLAQGYVNTEAFF
TRBJ1-2 | TRBV10-2 | CASSGDRGYGYTF
TRBJ2-1 | TRBV4-3 | CASSQELGGYNEQFF
TRBJ2-2 | TRBV30 | CAWIGGGLWTGELFF
TRBJ2-6 | TRBV6-1 | CASGGPGGANVLTF
TRBJ2-5 | TRBV9 | CASSVDLAGTEETQYF
TRBJ2-7 | TRBV28 | CASSSPSRGGSYEQYF
TRBJ2-5 | TRBV10-1 | CASAAGGSSGLETQYF